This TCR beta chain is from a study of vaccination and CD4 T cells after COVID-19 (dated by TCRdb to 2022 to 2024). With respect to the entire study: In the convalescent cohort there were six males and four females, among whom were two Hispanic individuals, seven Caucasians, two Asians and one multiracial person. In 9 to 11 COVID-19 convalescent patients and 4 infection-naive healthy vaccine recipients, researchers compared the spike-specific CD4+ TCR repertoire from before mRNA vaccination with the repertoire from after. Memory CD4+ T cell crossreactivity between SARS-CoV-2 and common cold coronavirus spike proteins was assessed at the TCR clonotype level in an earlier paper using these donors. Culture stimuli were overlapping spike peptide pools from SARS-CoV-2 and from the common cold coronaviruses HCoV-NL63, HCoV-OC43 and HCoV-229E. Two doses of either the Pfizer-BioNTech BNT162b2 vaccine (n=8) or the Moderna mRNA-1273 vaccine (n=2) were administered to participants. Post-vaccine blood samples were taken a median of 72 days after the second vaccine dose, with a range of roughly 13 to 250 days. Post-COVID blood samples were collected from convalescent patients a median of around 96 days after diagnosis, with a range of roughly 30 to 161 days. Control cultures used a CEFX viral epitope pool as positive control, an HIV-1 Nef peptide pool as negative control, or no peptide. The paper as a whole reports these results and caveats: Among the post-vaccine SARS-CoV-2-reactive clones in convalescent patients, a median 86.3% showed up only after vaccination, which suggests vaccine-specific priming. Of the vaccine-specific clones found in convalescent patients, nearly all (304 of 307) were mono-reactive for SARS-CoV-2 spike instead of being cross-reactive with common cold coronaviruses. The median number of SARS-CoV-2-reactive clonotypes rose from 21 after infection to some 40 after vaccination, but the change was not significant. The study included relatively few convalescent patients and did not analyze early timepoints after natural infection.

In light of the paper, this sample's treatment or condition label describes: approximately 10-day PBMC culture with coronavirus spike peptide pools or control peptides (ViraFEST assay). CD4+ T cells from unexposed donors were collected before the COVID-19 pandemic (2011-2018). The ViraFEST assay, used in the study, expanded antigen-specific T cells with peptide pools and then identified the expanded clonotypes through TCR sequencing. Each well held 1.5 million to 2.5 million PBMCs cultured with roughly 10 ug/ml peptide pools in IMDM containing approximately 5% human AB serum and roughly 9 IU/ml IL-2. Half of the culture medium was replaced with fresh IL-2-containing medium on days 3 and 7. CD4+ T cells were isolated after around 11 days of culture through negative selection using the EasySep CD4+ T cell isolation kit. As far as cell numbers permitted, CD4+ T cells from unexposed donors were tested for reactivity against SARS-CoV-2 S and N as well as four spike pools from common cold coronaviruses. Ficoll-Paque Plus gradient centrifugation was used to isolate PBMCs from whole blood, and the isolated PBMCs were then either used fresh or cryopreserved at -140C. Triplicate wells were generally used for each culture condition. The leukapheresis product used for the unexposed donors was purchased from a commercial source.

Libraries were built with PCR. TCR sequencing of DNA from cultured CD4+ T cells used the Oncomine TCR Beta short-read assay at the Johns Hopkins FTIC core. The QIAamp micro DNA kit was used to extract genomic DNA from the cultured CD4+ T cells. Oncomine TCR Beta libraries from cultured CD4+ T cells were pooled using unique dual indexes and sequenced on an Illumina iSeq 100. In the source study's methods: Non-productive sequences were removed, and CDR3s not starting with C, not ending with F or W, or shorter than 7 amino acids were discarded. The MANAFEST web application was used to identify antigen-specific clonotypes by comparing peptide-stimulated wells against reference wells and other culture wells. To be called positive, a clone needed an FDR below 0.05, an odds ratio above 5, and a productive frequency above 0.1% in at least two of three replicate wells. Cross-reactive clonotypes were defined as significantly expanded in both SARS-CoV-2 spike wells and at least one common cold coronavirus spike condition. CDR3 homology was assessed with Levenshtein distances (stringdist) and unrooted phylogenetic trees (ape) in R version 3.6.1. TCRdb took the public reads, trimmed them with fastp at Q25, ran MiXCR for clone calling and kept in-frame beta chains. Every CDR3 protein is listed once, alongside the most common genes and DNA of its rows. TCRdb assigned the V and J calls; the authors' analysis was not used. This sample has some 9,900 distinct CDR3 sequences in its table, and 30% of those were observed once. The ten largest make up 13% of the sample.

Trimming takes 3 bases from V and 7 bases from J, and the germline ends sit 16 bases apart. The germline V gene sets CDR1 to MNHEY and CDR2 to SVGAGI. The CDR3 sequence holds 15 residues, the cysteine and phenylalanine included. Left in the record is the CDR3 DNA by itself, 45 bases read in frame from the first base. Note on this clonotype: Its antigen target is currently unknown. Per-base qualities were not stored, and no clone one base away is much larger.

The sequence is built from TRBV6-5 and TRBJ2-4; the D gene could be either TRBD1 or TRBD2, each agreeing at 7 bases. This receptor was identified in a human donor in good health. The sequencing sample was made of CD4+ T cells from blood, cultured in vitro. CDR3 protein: CASSYFRQGGNIQYF. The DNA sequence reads TGTGCCAGCAGTTATTTCCGACAGGGAGGGAACATTCAGTACTTC.